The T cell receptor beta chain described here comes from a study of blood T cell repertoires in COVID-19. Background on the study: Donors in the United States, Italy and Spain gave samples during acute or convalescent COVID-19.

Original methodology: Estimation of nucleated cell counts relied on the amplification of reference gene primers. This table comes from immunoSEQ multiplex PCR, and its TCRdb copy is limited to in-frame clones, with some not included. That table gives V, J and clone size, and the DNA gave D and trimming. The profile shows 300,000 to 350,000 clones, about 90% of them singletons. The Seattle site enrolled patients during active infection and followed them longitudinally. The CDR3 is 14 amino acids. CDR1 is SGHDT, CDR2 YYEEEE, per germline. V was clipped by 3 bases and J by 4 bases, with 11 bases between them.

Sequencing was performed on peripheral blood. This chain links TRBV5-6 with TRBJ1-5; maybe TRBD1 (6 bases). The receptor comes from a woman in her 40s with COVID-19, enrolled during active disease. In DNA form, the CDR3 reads TGTGCCAGCAGCTACCGACAGGCTAATCAGCCCCAGCATTTT. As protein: CASSYRQANQPQHF.